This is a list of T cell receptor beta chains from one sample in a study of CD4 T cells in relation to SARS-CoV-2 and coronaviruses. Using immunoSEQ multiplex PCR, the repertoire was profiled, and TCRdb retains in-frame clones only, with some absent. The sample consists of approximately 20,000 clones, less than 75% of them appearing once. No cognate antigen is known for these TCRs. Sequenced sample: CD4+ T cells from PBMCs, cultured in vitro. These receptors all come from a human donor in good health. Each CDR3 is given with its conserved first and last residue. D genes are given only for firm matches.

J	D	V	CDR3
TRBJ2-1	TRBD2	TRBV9	CASSVSGRAAYEQFF
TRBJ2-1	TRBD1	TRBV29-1	CSVRPTGMHEQFF
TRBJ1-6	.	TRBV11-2	CASSMRGGGSPLHF
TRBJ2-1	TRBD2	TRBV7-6	CASSLPGLAGGRSHEQFF
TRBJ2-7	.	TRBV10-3	CAISESRLGYEQYF
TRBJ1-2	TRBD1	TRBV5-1	CASSSGGSQRGYTF
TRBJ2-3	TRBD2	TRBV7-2	CASSPTLGGRGTDTQYF
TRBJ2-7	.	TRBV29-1	CSVEEGAGGVQYF
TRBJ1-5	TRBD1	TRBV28	CASQSPQGSNQPQHF
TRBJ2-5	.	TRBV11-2	CASSLGGPARTQYF
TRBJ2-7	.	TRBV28	CASSSRTERGEQYF
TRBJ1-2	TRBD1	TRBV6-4	CASDRDGYTF
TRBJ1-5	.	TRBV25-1	CASSEGLGTHQPQHF
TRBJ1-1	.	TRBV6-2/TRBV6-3	CASSSGTANFGEAFF
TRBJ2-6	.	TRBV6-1	CASSDRPGANVLTF
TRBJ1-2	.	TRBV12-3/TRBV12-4	CASSPGTGYTF
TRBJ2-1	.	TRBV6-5	CASSYSGGYNEQFF
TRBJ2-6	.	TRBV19	CASSITTSGANVLTF
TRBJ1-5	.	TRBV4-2	CASSQDLPPGSGNQPQHF